This record looks at one TCR beta chain sequence and its context. Its antigen is still unknown. The sample comes from a study of identical twins. Study-level findings and limits: Donors were not followed over many years; analysis was cross-sectional.

TCRdb passed the 5' RACE reads through MiXCR, listing each CDR3 protein once. The sample records roughly 1,500,000 distinct CDR3 sequences, around 29% being singletons. The CDR3 has 15 amino acids. The germline V gene has CDR1 DFQATT and CDR2 SNEGSKA (reference sequence). Trimming took 6 bases from V and 3 from J; bases not matched to a gene: 7. The TCR originated in a newborn girl in good health. The chain links TRBV20-1 to TRBJ2-3, with TRBD2 matching 12 bases. The sample taken for sequencing was cord blood. DNA for the CDR3: TGCAGTGCAACCCAGACTAGCGGGAGAACAGATACGCAGTATTTT. Translation gives CSATQTSGRTDTQYF.